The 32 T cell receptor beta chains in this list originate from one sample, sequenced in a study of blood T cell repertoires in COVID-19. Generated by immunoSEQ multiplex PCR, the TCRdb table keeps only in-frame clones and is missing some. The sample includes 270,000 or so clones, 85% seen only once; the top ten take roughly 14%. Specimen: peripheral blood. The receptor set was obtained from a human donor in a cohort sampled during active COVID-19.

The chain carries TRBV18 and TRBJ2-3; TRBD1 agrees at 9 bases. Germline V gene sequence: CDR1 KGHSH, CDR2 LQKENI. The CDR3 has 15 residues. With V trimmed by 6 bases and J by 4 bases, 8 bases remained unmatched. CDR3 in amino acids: CASSRGQGRADTQYF. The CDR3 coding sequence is TGTGCCAGCTCCCGGGGACAGGGTCGCGCAGATACGCAGTATTTT.

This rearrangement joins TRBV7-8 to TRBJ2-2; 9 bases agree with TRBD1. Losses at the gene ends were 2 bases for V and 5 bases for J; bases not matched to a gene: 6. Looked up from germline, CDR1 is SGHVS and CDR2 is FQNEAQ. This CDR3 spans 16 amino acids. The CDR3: CASSLYLGQGTGELFF. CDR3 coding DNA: TGTGCCAGCAGCTTATATCTGGGACAGGGTACCGGGGAGCTGTTTTTT.

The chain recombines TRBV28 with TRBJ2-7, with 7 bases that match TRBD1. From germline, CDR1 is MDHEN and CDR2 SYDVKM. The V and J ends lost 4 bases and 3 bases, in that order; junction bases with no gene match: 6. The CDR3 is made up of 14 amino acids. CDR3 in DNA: TGTGCCAGCAGTTACGGGACAGCTTTCTACGAGCAGTACTTC. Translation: CASSYGTAFYEQYF.

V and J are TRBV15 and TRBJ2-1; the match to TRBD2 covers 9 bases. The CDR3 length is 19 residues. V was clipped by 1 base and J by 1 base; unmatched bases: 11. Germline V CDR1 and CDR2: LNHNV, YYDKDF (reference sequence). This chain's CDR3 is CATSRGAFGREGSYNEQFF. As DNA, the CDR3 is TGTGCCACCAGCAGAGGGGCGTTTGGGCGGGAGGGTTCCTACAATGAGCAGTTCTTC.

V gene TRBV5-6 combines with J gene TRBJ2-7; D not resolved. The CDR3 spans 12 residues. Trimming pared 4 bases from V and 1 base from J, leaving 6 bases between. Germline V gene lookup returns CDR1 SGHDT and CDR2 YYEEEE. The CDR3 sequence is CASSRVSYEQYF. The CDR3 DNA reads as TGTGCCAGCAGCAGAGTTTCCTACGAGCAGTACTTC.

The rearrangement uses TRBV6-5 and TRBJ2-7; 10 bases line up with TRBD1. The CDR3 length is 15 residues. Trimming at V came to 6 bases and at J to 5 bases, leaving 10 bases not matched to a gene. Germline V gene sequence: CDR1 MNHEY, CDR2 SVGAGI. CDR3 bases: TGTGCCAGCAGCGACTCGGGACAGGGGCTGCACGAGCAGTACTTC. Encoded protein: CASSDSGQGLHEQYF.

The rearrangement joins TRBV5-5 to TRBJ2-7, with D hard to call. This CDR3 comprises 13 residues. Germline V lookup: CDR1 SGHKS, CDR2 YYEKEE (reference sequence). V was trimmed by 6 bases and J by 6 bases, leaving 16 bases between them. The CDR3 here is CASTLRVNFEQYF. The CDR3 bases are TGTGCCAGCACCCTCCGGGTGAACTTCGAGCAGTACTTC.

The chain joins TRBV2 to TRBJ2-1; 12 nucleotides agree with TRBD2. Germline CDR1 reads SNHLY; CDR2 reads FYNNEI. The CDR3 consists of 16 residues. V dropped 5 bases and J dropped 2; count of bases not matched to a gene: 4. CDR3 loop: CASSWTSGITYNEQFF. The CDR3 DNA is TGTGCCAGCAGTTGGACTAGCGGGATCACCTACAATGAGCAGTTCTTC.

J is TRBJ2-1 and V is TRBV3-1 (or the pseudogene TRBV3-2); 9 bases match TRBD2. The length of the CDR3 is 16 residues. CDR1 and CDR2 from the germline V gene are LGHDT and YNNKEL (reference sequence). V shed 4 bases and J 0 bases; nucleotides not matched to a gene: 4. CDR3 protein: CASSRAGGSSYNEQFF. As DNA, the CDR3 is TGTGCCAGCAGCCGGGCGGGAGGGAGCTCCTACAATGAGCAGTTCTTC.

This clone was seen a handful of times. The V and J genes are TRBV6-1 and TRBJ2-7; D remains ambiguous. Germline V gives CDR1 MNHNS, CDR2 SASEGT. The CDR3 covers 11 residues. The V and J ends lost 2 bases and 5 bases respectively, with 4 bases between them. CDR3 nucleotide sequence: TGTGCCAGCAGTGAATACAACGAGCAGTACTTC. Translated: CASSEYNEQYF.

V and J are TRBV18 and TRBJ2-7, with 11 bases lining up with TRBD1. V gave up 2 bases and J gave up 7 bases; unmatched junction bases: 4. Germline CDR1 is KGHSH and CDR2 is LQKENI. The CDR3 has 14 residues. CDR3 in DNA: TGTGCCAGCTCACCAGGGACAGGGGGATCTGAGCAGTACTTC. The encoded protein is CASSPGTGGSEQYF.

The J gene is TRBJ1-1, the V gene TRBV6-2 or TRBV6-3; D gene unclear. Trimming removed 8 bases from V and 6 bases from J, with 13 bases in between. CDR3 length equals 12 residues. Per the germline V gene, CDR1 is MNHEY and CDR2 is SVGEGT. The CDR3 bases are TGTGCCAGCGGCCAAGCAAGCCCTGAAGCTTTCTTT. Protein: CASGQASPEAFF.

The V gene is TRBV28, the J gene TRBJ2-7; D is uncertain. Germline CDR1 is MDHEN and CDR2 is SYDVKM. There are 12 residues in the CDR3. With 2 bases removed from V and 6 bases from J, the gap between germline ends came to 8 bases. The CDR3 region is CASSLTWAEQYF. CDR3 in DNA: TGTGCCAGCAGTTTAACTTGGGCCGAGCAGTACTTC.

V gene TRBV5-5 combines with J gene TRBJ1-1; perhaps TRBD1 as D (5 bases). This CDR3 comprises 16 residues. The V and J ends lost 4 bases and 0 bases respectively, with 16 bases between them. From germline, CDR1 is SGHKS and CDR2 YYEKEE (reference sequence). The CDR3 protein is CASSPQGVLMNTEAFF. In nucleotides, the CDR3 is TGTGCCAGCAGCCCTCAGGGCGTCCTTATGAACACTGAAGCTTTCTTT.

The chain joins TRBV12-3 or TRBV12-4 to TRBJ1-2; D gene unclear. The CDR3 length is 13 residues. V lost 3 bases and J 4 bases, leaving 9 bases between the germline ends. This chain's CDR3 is CASSLRDVYGYTF. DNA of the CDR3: TGTGCCAGCAGTTTGCGGGATGTCTATGGCTACACCTTC.

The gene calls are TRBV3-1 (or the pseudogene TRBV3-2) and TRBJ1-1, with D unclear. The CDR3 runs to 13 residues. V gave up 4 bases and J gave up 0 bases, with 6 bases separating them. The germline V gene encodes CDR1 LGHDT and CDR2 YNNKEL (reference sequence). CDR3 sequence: CASSPSMNTEAFF. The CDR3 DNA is TGTGCCAGCAGCCCTTCTATGAACACTGAAGCTTTCTTT.

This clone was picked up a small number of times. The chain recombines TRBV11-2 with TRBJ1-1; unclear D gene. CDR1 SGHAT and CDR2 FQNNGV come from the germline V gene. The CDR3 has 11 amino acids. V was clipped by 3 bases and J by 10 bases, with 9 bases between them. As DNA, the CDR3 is TGTGCCAGCAGCTTTACGGGGAGAGCTTTCTTT. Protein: CASSFTGRAFF.

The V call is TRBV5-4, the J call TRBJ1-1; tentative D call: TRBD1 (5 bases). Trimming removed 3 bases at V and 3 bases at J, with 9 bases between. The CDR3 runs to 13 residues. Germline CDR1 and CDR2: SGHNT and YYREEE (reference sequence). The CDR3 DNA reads TGTGCCAGCAGCTCCTCGGGGGACACTGAAGCTTTCTTT. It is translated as CASSSSGDTEAFF.

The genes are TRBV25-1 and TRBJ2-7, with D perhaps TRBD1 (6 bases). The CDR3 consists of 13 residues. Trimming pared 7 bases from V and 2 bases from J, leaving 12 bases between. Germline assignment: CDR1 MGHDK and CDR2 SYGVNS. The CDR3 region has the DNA TGTGCCAGCAAAGGGGGTTGGGCCTACGAGCAGTACTTC. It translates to CASKGGWAYEQYF.

CDR3 sequence (DNA): TGTGCCAGCAGCTTAAGTCGCTGGTCTACTAGCGGGATTAATGAGCAGTTCTTC. Translating it yields CASSLSRWSTSGINEQFF. V and J are TRBV7-2 and TRBJ2-1; TRBD2 aligns across 10 bases. The CDR3 runs to 18 residues. The germline CDR1 and CDR2 sequences are SGHTA and FQGNSA. V lost 2 bases, J lost 7 bases, and 14 bases stayed unmatched.

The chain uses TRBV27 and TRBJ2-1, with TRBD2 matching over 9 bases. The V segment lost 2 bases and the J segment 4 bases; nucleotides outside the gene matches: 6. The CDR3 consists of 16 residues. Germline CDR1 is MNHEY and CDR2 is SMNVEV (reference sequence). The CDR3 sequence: CASSLRWTSAYNEQFF. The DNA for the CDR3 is TGTGCCAGCAGTTTAAGATGGACTAGCGCTTACAATGAGCAGTTCTTC.

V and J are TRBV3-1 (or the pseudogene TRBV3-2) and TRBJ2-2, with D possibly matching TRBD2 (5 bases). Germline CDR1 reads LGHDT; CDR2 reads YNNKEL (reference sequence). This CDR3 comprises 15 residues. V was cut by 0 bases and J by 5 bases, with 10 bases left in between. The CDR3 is CASSQDGLATGELFF. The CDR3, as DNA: TGTGCCAGCAGCCAAGACGGTCTAGCTACCGGGGAGCTGTTTTTT.

The CDR3 sequence: CASSSSAGQARYGYTF. The CDR3 region has the DNA TGTGCCAGCAGTTCCTCCGCGGGACAGGCTCGCTATGGCTACACCTTC. V usage is TRBV28 and J usage is TRBJ1-2; 8 bases agree with TRBD1. The CDR3 totals 16 residues. Germline assignment: CDR1 MDHEN and CDR2 SYDVKM. V shed 4 bases and J 4 bases; nucleotides not matched to a gene: 11.

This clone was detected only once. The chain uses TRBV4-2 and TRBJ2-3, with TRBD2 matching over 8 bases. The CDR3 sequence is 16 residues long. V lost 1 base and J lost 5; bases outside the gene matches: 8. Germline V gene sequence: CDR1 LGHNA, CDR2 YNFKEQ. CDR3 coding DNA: TGTGCCAGCAGCCAAGCAAGTTTAGCGGGAATAGATACGCAGTATTTT. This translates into CASSQASLAGIDTQYF.

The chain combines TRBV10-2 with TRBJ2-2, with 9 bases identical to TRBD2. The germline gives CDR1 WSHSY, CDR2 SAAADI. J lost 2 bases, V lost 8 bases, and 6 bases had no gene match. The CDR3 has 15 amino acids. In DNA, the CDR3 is TGCGCCAGCCGGCCTAGCGGGACTAACACCGGGGAGCTGTTTTTT. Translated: CASRPSGTNTGELFF.

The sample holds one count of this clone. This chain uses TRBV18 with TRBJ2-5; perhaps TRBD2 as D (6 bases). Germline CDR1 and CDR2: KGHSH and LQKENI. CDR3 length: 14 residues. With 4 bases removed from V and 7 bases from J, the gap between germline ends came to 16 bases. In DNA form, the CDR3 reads TGTGCCAGCTCACAAACTAGCCTACTCGCGACCCAGTACTTC. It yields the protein CASSQTSLLATQYF. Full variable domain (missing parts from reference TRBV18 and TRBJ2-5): NAGVMQNPRHLVRRRGQEARLRCSPMKGHSHVYWYRQLPEEGLKFMVYLQKENIIDESGMPKERFSAEFPKEGPSILRIQQVVRGDSAAYFCASSQTSLLATQYFGPGTRLLVL.

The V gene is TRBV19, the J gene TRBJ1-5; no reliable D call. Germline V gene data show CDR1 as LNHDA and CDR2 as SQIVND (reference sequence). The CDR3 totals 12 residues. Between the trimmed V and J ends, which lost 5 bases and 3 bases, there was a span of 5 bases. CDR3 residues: CASSPVNQPQHF. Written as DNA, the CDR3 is TGTGCCAGTAGTCCCGTCAATCAGCCCCAGCATTTT.

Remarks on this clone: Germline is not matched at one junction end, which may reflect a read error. CDR3 protein: CASREAGTGNGGYTF. In DNA form, the CDR3 reads TGTGCCAGCAGGGAAGCCGGGACAGGGAATGGAGGCTACACCTTC. J is TRBJ1-2 and V is TRBV6-1; the match to TRBD1 covers 9 bases. Germline values: CDR1 MNHNS, CDR2 SASEGT. This CDR3 has 15 amino acids.

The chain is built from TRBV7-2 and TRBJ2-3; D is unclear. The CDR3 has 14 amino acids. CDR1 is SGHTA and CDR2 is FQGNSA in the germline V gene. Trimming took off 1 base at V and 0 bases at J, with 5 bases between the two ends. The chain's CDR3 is CASSLDRSTDTQYF. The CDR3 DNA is TGTGCCAGCAGCTTAGATCGGAGCACAGATACGCAGTATTTT.

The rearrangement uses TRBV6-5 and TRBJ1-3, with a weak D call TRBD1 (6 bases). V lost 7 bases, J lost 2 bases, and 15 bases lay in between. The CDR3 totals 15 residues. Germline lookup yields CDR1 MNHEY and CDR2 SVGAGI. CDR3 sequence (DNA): TGTGCCAGCACCCTAACCGACAGGCCTGGAAACACCATATATTTT. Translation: CASTLTDRPGNTIYF.

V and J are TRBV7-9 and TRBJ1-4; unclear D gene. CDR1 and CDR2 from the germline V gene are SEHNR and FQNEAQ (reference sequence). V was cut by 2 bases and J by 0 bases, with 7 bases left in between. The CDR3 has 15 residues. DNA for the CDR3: TGTGCCAGCAGCTTACACGGTGCAACTAATGAAAAACTGTTTTTT. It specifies CASSLHGATNEKLFF.

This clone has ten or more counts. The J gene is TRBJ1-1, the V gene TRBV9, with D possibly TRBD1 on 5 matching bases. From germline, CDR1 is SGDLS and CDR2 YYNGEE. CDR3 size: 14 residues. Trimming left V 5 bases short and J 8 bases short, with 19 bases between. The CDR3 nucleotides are TGTGCCAGCAGTCCTATCACGGGCAGGGCCGAAGCTTTCTTT. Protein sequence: CASSPITGRAEAFF.